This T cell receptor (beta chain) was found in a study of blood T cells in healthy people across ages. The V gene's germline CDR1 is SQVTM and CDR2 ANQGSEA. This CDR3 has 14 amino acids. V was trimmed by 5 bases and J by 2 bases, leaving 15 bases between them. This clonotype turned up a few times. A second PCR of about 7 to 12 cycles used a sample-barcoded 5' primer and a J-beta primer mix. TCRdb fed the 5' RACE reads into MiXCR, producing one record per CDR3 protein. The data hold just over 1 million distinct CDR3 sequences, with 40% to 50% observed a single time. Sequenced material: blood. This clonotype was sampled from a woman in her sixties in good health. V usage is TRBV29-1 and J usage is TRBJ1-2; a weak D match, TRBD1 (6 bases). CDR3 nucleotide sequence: TGCAGCGTTCAGGTTGGGGACACCAACTATGGCTACACCTTC. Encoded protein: CSVQVGDTNYGYTF.